This T cell receptor beta chain emerged from a study of T cells in Graves' hyperthyroidism and ophthalmopathy (dated by TCRdb to about 2019). As for the study more broadly: Peripheral blood was sampled at the time of initial diagnosis, prior to any treatment. Prospective prediction of ophthalmopathy was tested in an independent validation cohort consisting of about 20 hyperthyroidism patients and more than 15 patients who later progressed to ophthalmopathy. According to the paper, TCR Vbeta CDR3 sequencing was carried out on some 130 peripheral blood samples, which came from fewer than 50 ophthalmopathy, approximately 72 hyperthyroidism and 17 progressor patients. Once sampling was done, hyperthyroidism patients were given methimazole at a starting dose of 30 mg daily, whereas ophthalmopathy patients were given high-dose intravenous methylprednisolone. To identify TCR V-J signatures that set the groups apart, the researchers used a discovery cohort of more than 95 patients, made up of under 45 with Graves' ophthalmopathy and about 55 with stable Graves' hyperthyroidism. For training and testing, the 100 or so patients in the discovery cohort were randomly divided in a 7:3 ratio. The study also compared thyroid tissue and blood T-cell repertoires from about 6 Graves' hyperthyroidism patients.

The CDR3, cysteine through phenylalanine, is 15 amino acids long. Only the CDR3 DNA stays, 45 bases, in frame from base 1. The germline V gene (reference sequence) supplies CDR1 LGHDT and CDR2 YNNKEL. This clonotype was seen only a few times. What this receptor recognizes is not known. A junction boundary mismatches the germline segment, possibly from a read error. Hyperthyroidism patients were newly diagnosed, had a disease duration of under 2 months, and were aged 18 to 65 years. Exclusion was applied to patients with uncontrolled infections, other autoimmune diseases, pregnancy or lactation. Clinical symptoms, serum thyroxine and TRAb, thyroid ultrasound, and orbital computed tomography formed the basis for the diagnoses. Blood from progressor patients was collected at the time of first diagnosis with hyperthyroidism, before any ophthalmopathy symptoms had appeared. PBMCs were isolated from approximately 10 ml of fresh peripheral blood by Ficoll-Paque density gradient centrifugation. Progressor patients were defined as those initially diagnosed with Graves' hyperthyroidism in whom ophthalmopathy developed during follow-up. Trizol reagent was used to extract total RNA, and RNA quality was then checked on an Agilent 2100 Bioanalyzer.

Amplification of TCR beta CDR3 regions was carried out from RNA transcripts. The TCR CDR3 was subjected to a first round of RT-PCR using the HTBI primer set and the Qiagen OneStep RT-PCR kit. A second multiplex PCR round built the libraries, followed by size selection and purification. The libraries were sequenced on an Illumina HiSeq2000 using paired-end 100 bp reads. For the original study's pipeline: SOAPnuke was used to process the raw data, with reads discarded if the reads contained adapters or uncalled bases, had a mean Phred below 15, or lacked an exact constant-primer or identifier match. High-quality paired reads were merged using COPE v1.2.5, and each unique nucleotide sequence was defined as a clonotype. MiTCR v1.1 was used to align the clonotypes against IMGT TRBV, TRBD and TRBJ reference segments. Only V-J combinations with frequency above 0.0001, covering 99.2% of repertoires, were analysed. A TCS score was defined as the ratio between F50 (clonal expansion) and ExV (chaos), using BLOSUM62-based TCRdist between CDR3 peptides within each V-J. Welch's t-statistics and random forest reduced 514 V-J features to 13, which were used in a naive Bayes classifier (R e1071). TCRdb itself trimmed the public reads at Q25 with fastp, ran MiXCR and retained productive beta chains. When rows share a CDR3 protein, they turn into one entry using the most common DNA and genes. None of the V and J calls come from the authors' own analysis; TCRdb made them. The sample table lists 690,000 or so distinct CDR3 sequences, over 15% of them with a count of one. Together, the top ten hold approximately 16% of the sample.

The paper's findings and limits, for the study overall: A 13 V-J signature model separated ophthalmopathy from stable hyperthyroidism, with approximately 87% sensitivity and about 81% specificity in cross-validation and 80%/75% in testing. In validation, the model predicted progression to ophthalmopathy with 55% to 71% sensitivity and about 73% specificity, a median of about 6.7 months before onset. Sample size was not statistically predetermined, and blinding of investigators to group allocation was not performed. Blood samples also contained most of the expanded thyroid clonotypes (frequency above 0.001), which suggests that blood repertoires may reflect thyroid immune responses.

The V and J genes are TRBV3-1 and TRBJ2-5, with TRBD1 matching 7 junction bases. The sample taken for sequencing was blood. This TCR derives from a woman aged 50 to 60 with Graves' hyperthyroidism that later progressed to Graves' ophthalmopathy. In nucleotide form, the sequence is TGTGCCAGCAGCCAAGCGACAGGGCAAACCGAGACCCGGTACTTC. Its product reads: CASSQATGQTETRYF.